Listed below are T cell receptor beta chains from one sample, sequenced in a study of blood T cell repertoires in COVID-19. The method was immunoSEQ multiplex PCR; TCRdb's version includes in-frame clones alone and lacks a portion of them. The repertoire includes about 270,000 clones, about 89% of them detected once, and roughly 9.8% sits in the top ten. Sample: peripheral blood. The receptors shown here come from a man aged 40-49 years who had recovered from COVID-19. Each CDR3 is given with its conserved first and last residue. Each record gives: V gene, clone size, CDR3 length, CDR3 protein. The size entry is marked missing in some rows and otherwise reads once, few, many or a size class.

>TRBV6-6|.|12
CGTAGHTDTQYF
>TRBV19|.|15
CASSIAAGSYNEQFF
>TRBV24-1|.|15
CATSDSGQGHNEQFF
>TRBV10-2|once|13
CASSSGGRYTQYF
>TRBV27|.|17
CASTAFTSAISYNEQFF
>TRBV6-1|.|15
CASSEASGGAYEQYF
>TRBV27|.|15
CASRRAGNSYNEQFF
>TRBV7-9|.|14
CASCRVTTNEKLFF
>TRBV6-6|.|14
CASSLAGGTETQYF
>TRBV5-1|.|15
CASSVAGGREETQYF
>TRBV5-5|.|16
CASSLRQGAPTDEQYF
>TRBV19|.|15
CASSTGQGLESGYTF
>TRBV3-1/TRBV3-2|.|16
CASSQDSAGGTDTQYF
>TRBV6-6|.|14
CASSYDGGHTEAFF
>TRBV4-3|once|14
CASSQAVFPREQYF
>TRBV5-5|.|12
CASSLDRGPLHF
>TRBV2|.|16
CASSDAASGATYEQYF
>TRBV15|.|15
CATSRDSGGYQPQHF
>TRBV3-1/TRBV3-2|.|15
CASSQVGRADNEQFF
>TRBV7-2|.|14
CASSLASLLAEQFF
>TRBV11-3|.|13
CASSLGPGDTQYF
>TRBV7-2|.|15
CASSLTPLAKNIQYF
>TRBV7-2|.|13
CASSWAERQPQHF
>TRBV6-5|.|15
CASRDRGLFNEKLFF
>TRBV9|.|18
CASSVVPQDRAGGNTIYF
>TRBV5-1|.|16
CASRFLPGTGDSPLHF
>TRBV6-5|.|15
CASRWRLWGDEKLFF
>TRBV6-5|.|15
CASAGAGGFGETQYF
>TRBV6-2/TRBV6-3|.|16
CASSYSRGMTAGELFF
>TRBV27|.|13
CASSLWGGREQYF
>TRBV4-2|.|15
CASSSTGTGLYEQYF
>TRBV7-8|.|15
CASSQSGQGSDTQYF
>TRBV6-5|.|15
CAARSRGMGSYEQYF
>TRBV6-5|.|14
CASKGEGVGNIQYF
>TRBV5-4|.|16
CASSSYRAQGSTEAFF
>TRBV5-3|.|20
CARSSSPRSSSGSSDNEQFF
>TRBV6-5|few|14
CASWPGQRSDTQYF
>TRBV5-1|.|15
CASSPRLAGEYEQYF
>TRBV2|.|14
CASLRAGYTDTQYF
>TRBV5-5|once|12
CASSLPAYEQYF
>TRBV6-6|.|14
CASSNPGLGYGYTF
>TRBV5-4|.|13
CASSLDQVGEQFF
>TRBV9|.|18
CASSVGSGGGAMTDTQYF
>TRBV29-1|.|14
CSVDSSGTYNEQFF
>TRBV7-9|few|13
CASSLLGSGELFF
>TRBV6-6|.|15
CASSPRRGYNQPQHF
>TRBV10-3|.|14
CASYPSGGAFEQFF
>TRBV7-2|once|13
CASSSRVEGGYTF
>TRBV19|.|10
CASGTIEQFF
>TRBV5-5|.|16
CASSLGRLQGYTEAFF
>TRBV7-9|.|17
CASSPERSGPGANVLTF
>TRBV7-2|few|13
CASSLYRAQPQHF
>TRBV3-1/TRBV3-2|.|15
CASSLGGGITEPQHF
>TRBV7-9|once|11
CAPRVEETQYF
>TRBV7-8|.|15
CASSLAQQVPYGYTF
>TRBV2|.|15
CASSVWRISTDTQYF
>TRBV5-1|.|14
CASSSGDSTDTQYF
>TRBV19|once|15
CASREDFPRPGELFF
>TRBV5-1|.|14
CASNRGGSSYEQYF
>TRBV19|few|16
CASSILSSGRADTQYF